The rows below give T cell receptor beta chains drawn from one sample of a study of blood T cell repertoires in COVID-19. This table comes from immunoSEQ multiplex PCR, and its TCRdb copy is limited to in-frame clones, with some not included. The data show 250,000 to 350,000 clones, 88% seen once. Sequenced material: peripheral blood. The receptors were gathered from a woman younger than 45 with COVID-19, enrolled during active disease. CDR3s include the opening cysteine and the closing phenylalanine or tryptophan.

>12|TRBV5-1|TRBJ2-7
CASSHNSYEQYF
>15|TRBV11-2|TRBJ2-7
CASSLDRNIAYEQYF
>13|TRBV10-1|TRBJ2-2
CASQGDYTGELFF
>14|TRBV6-5|TRBJ1-4
CASSRQGGNEKLFF
>15|TRBV4-3|TRBJ2-3
CASSQDHARTDTQYF
>14|TRBV28|TRBJ2-7
CASSFPGQESEQYF
>15|TRBV7-2|TRBJ2-7
CASSLAKGQVYEQYF
>16|TRBV10-2|TRBJ2-3
CASRPLAGGAPDTQYF
>14|TRBV10-3|TRBJ1-2
CAITDTGTGGGYTF
>13|TRBV7-2|TRBJ1-2
CASSSITLGGYTF
>15|TRBV29-1|TRBJ2-1
CSAEGTSGLVNEQFF
>13|TRBV11-2|TRBJ2-7
CASSLGLSGEQYF
>13|TRBV10-2|TRBJ1-5
CASTGTEYQPQHF
>13|TRBV2|TRBJ2-7
CASNYRGLDEQYF
>14|TRBV7-3|TRBJ1-1
CASSLGGGSTEAFF
>15|TRBV7-9|TRBJ2-7
CASSLVGTGSYEQYF
>16|TRBV24-1|TRBJ1-3
CATSDRSDRAGNTIYF
>15|TRBV5-1|TRBJ2-7
CASSLGTSGLYEQYF
>15|TRBV11-2|TRBJ2-7
CASSLVQGVYYEQYF
>17|TRBV4-3|TRBJ2-1
CASSLLKQGGSYNEQFF
>13|TRBV27|TRBJ1-4
CASSPLTGNELFF
>16|TRBV6-2/TRBV6-3|TRBJ2-7
CASSPPGLAGADEQYF
>14|TRBV29-1|TRBJ2-7
CSVHEVAGGWEQYF
>18|TRBV14|TRBJ2-3
CASSLTSGRDLGTDTQYF
>12|TRBV19|TRBJ1-2
CASQDSNYGYTF
>14|TRBV29-1|TRBJ1-6
CSVPPDFHNSPLHF
>15|TRBV4-1|TRBJ1-1
CASSQRRTPNTEAFF
>13|TRBV2|TRBJ2-5
CASSWREQETQYF
>12|TRBV18|TRBJ2-5
CASSLPGETQYF
>18|TRBV28|TRBJ2-6
CASSSNDRSTVGANVLTF
>12|TRBV28|TRBJ1-5
CAGQGGNQPQHF
>15|TRBV6-5|TRBJ2-7
CASSYSASGLYEQYF
>13|TRBV12-3/TRBV12-4|TRBJ1-2
CASKNRGNYGYTF
>16|TRBV21-1|TRBJ2-3
CASSKPSGQTTDTQYF
>13|TRBV6-5|TRBJ2-7
CASSWAGRNEQYF
>15|TRBV23-1|TRBJ1-1
CASSQGQGVETEAFF
>15|TRBV5-1|TRBJ2-4
CASSYDSLAKNIQYF
>15|TRBV6-5|TRBJ1-4
CASSSSGGRSEKLFF
>15|TRBV6-6|TRBJ2-7
CASSYGDTRTYEQYF
>13|TRBV5-1|TRBJ1-5
CASSPEGNQPQHF
>14|TRBV15|TRBJ1-2
CATSRDRGSYGYTF
>14|TRBV4-2|TRBJ2-2
CASSQEDFTGELFF
>17|TRBV9|TRBJ1-2
CASSVGSQRGANYGYTF
>15|TRBV2|TRBJ2-7
CASSEVAGGTYEQYF
>13|TRBV7-3|TRBJ1-1
CASSRDRGTEAFF
>15|TRBV11-3|TRBJ2-1
CASSLGHVAGFEQFF
>18|TRBV13|TRBJ2-3
CASSLGTSGKLSTDTQYF
>11|TRBV3-1/TRBV3-2|TRBJ1-6
CASSQTGLLHF